This TCR beta chain was sequenced for a study of response to subunit inactivated influenza vaccine. Study results and limitations: The authors suggested that few new T cells are recruited per seasonal influenza vaccination.

The CDR3 is made up of 15 amino acids. Germline-derived CDR1 and CDR2 are SGHVS and FQNEAQ. The V end was cut by 0 bases, the J end by 2 bases, with 11 bases between. The sample holds a few counts of this clonotype. Its antigen is undetermined. From the RT-PCR reads, TCRdb called clonotypes with MiXCR, one entry per CDR3 protein. Of 550,000 to 800,000 distinct CDR3 sequences in the sample, more than 15% are singletons; the top ten hold approximately 10%. The sequence came from a man aged 50 to 59 who received an inactivated influenza vaccine. The chain has TRBV7-8 and TRBJ2-7; D unclear. The sequences come from PBMCs from blood, collected 12 days after vaccination. CDR3 region: CASSLAGWGTYEQYF. In DNA, the CDR3 is TGTGCCAGCAGCTTAGCCGGGTGGGGAACCTACGAGCAGTACTTC. The full variable domain, its missing parts supplied by reference TRBV7-8 and TRBJ2-7, is GAGVSQSPRYKVAKRGQDVALRCDPISGHVSLFWYQQALGQGPEFLTYFQNEAQLDKSGLPSDRFFAERPEGSVSTLKIQRTQQEDSAVYLCASSLAGWGTYEQYFGPGTRLTVT.